This is a list of T cell receptor beta chains from one sample in a study of cytomegalovirus exposure and HLA in healthy donors. The method was immunoSEQ multiplex PCR; TCRdb's version includes in-frame clones alone and lacks a portion of them. The sample holds around 100,000 clones, about 83% seen once. Sequencing was carried out using PBMCs. These receptors all come from a female donor in good health and CMV-seropositive. The CDR3 runs from the conserved cysteine through the conserved F or W. A D gene is named only where the DNA matches it firmly. Expanded clones are given a class, and other clones once, few, many or no size at all.

abundance	d_gene	len	j_gene	v_gene	CDR3aa	CDR3nt
-	-	14	TRBJ1-5	TRBV6-5	CASSFRGIRQPQHF	TGTGCCAGCAGTTTCAGGGGTATTCGTCAGCCCCAGCATTTT
few	-	13	TRBJ1-5	TRBV27	CASSLWQNQPQHF	TGTGCCAGCAGTTTATGGCAGAATCAGCCCCAGCATTTT
-	-	16	TRBJ1-4	TRBV6-1	CASSEGRGLGNEKLFF	TGTGCCAGCAGTGAAGGACGGGGTTTGGGTAATGAAAAACTGTTTTTT
-	-	14	TRBJ1-6	TRBV6-1	CASSVLQPNSPLHF	TGTGCCAGCAGTGTTCTACAGCCAAATTCACCCCTCCACTTT
few	TRBD1	15	TRBJ1-6	TRBV6-5	CASSYTDRDNSPLHF	TGTGCCAGCAGTTACACCGACAGGGATAATTCACCCCTCCACTTT
-	TRBD1	15	TRBJ1-1	TRBV19	CASSVSGTANTEAFF	TGTGCCAGTAGCGTATCCGGGACAGCGAACACTGAAGCTTTCTTT
-	-	17	TRBJ2-1	TRBV11-2	CASSSLRGQRWYNEQFF	TGTGCCAGCAGCTCCCTCAGGGGCCAGCGGTGGTACAATGAGCAGTTCTTC
-	TRBD1	15	TRBJ1-2	TRBV18	CASSPLTGDINGYTF	TGTGCCAGCTCACCACTTACAGGGGACATTAACGGCTACACCTTC
few	TRBD1	17	TRBJ1-2	TRBV7-9	CASSLEALGDRGRGYTF	TGTGCCAGCAGCTTAGAAGCATTGGGGGACAGGGGGCGAGGCTACACCTTC
-	TRBD2	16	TRBJ2-1	TRBV13	CASSSPTSGSYNEQFF	TGTGCCAGCAGCTCTCCGACTAGCGGGTCTTACAATGAGCAGTTCTTC
-	TRBD1	15	TRBJ1-6	TRBV7-8	CASSHRDRYNSPLHF	TGTGCCAGCAGCCACCGGGACAGATATAATTCACCCCTCCACTTT